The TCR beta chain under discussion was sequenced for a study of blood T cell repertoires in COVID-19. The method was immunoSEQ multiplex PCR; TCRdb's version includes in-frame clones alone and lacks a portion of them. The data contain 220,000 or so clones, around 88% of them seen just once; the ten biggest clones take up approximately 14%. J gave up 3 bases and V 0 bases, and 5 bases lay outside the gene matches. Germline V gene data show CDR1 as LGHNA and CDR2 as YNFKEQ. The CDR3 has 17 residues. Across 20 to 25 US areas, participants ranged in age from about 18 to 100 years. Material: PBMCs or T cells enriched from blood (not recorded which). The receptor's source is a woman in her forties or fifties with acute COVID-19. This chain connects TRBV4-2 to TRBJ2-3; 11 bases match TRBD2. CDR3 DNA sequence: TGTGCCAGCAGCCAAGAAACTAGCGGGAGCACTACAGATACGCAGTATTTT. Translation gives CASSQETSGSTTDTQYF.